A selection of T cell receptor beta chains follows, all from one sample in a study of blood T cells in healthy people across ages. TCRdb used MiXCR to reprocess the 5' RACE reads, holding one entry per CDR3 protein. This table holds about 1.4 million distinct CDR3 sequences, approximately 59% found once. The sequenced sample was blood. The source of these receptors is a man younger than 35 in good health. The CDR3 runs from the conserved cysteine through the conserved F or W. D genes are given only for firm matches. Part of the rows lack a size; the others show once, few, many or a class for expanded clones.

-	TRBV7-9	TRBJ2-1	14	-	TGTGCCAGCAGCTCGGGTAGAATGGCCGATGAGCAGTTCTTC	CASSSGRMADEQFF
TRBD2	TRBV7-6	TRBJ2-1	15	few	TGTGCCAGCAGCTTTTATTTGGGGGGGTCGACTGAGCAGTTCTTC	CASSFYLGGSTEQFF
TRBD2	TRBV9	TRBJ2-6	18	-	TGTGCCAGCAGGGTAGGACTAGCGGGACCCTCTGGGGCCAACGTCCTGACTTTC	CASRVGLAGPSGANVLTF
-	TRBV20-1	TRBJ1-5	14	-	TGCAGTGCTATGGTATGGGGCCGGGATCAGCCCCAGCATTTT	CSAMVWGRDQPQHF
-	TRBV4-1	TRBJ1-1	15	few	TGCGCCAGCAGCCAAGAGGAGGTGATTAACACTGAAGCTTTCTTT	CASSQEEVINTEAFF
-	TRBV19	TRBJ1-1	15	-	TGTGCCAGTAGTATCTACAGGTTGGGTTCCACTGAAGCTTTCTTT	CASSIYRLGSTEAFF
TRBD1	TRBV27	TRBJ1-4	15	-	TGTGCCAGCAGTTCGAGACAGGGTTCTAATGAAAAACCGTTTTTT	CASSSRQGSNEKPFF
TRBD1	TRBV6-5	TRBJ1-4	14	-	TGTGCCAGCAGTTACGGGACAGAAGCCGAAAAACTGTTTTTT	CASSYGTEAEKLFF
TRBD1	TRBV20-1	TRBJ1-5	16	-	TGCAGTGCTAGACCCCCACCCAGGACAGGGGATCAGCCCCAGCATTTT	CSARPPPRTGDQPQHF
-	TRBV3-1	TRBJ1-4	13	-	TGTGCCAGCAGCCACCACACCATTGAAAAACTGTTTTTT	CASSHHTIEKLFF
-	TRBV15	TRBJ2-2	14	few	TGTGCCACCAGCACAAACTGGGGAACCGGGGAGCTGTTTTTT	CATSTNWGTGELFF
TRBD2	TRBV7-9	TRBJ2-3	13	-	TGTGCCAGCAGCTGGGGGAAGCGGGACCCGCAGTATTTT	CASSWGKRDPQYF
TRBD2	TRBV6-2/TRBV6-3	TRBJ2-1	13	-	TGTGCCAGCAGACCTACTAGCGGCGATGAGCAGTTCTTC	CASRPTSGDEQFF
TRBD2	TRBV27	TRBJ2-3	16	-	TGTGCCAGCAGTCCATGGACTAGGGCCCCTGCAGATACGCAGTATTTT	CASSPWTRAPADTQYF
-	TRBV6-1	TRBJ1-1	13	-	TGTGCCAGCATTTTAAGGATGAACACTGAAGCTTTCTTT	CASILRMNTEAFF
TRBD2	TRBV4-1	TRBJ2-7	18	-	TGCGCCAGCAGCCAAACCGGGACTAGCGGGTCCCTCGACTACGAGCAGTACTTC	CASSQTGTSGSLDYEQYF
-	TRBV4-1	TRBJ2-3	12	few	TGCGCCAGCAGCCAAGAGGGCAGTACGCAGTATTTT	CASSQEGSTQYF
TRBD2	TRBV7-2	TRBJ2-7	14	-	TGTGCCAGCAGCTTCCGCACTAGCGTCGGCGAGCAGTACTTC	CASSFRTSVGEQYF
-	TRBV5-1	TRBJ1-1	15	-	TGCGCCAGCAGCATCCTAAGACCCCAAGGCACTGAAGCTTTCTTT	CASSILRPQGTEAFF
-	TRBV18	TRBJ2-1	14	-	TGTGCCAGCTCACCACCAGAACAACTCAATGAGCAGTTCTTC	CASSPPEQLNEQFF
-	TRBV6-5	TRBJ1-2	15	few	TGTGCCAGCAGTTACGGGTCGTCTCAAGACTATGGCTACACCTTC	CASSYGSSQDYGYTF
-	TRBV20-1	TRBJ1-5	15	-	TGCAGTGCTAGACGGGACCGGGGTGGAAGTCAGCCCCAGCATTTT	CSARRDRGGSQPQHF
-	TRBV20-1	TRBJ2-7	13	-	TGCAGTGCCCCCAAGGGGTCACCCTACGAGCAGTACTTC	CSAPKGSPYEQYF
TRBD1	TRBV20-1	TRBJ2-5	14	-	TGCAGTCGCCCCGGACAGGTTGCTTACAATGAGCAGTACTTC	CSRPGQVAYNEQYF
-	TRBV6-2/TRBV6-3	TRBJ1-2	15	-	TGTGCCAGCAGTTACGAGTTGGGACAACCCTATGGCTACACCTTC	CASSYELGQPYGYTF
-	TRBV6-1	TRBJ1-1	13	-	TGTGCCAGCAGGGAAGGACGGGGCTCTGAAGCTTTCTTT	CASREGRGSEAFF
-	TRBV7-9	TRBJ2-1	14	-	TGTGCCAGCAGCCCCTACCACCGGGACAATGAGCAGTTCTTC	CASSPYHRDNEQFF
-	TRBV27	TRBJ2-1	15	-	TGTGCCAGCAGTTCGAACCAAGACAGAACCAATGAGCAGTTCTTC	CASSSNQDRTNEQFF
-	TRBV6-1	TRBJ2-4	16	-	TGTGCCAGCAGTGAACAAACCGCCGGATTTAAAAACATTCAGTACTTC	CASSEQTAGFKNIQYF
-	TRBV27	TRBJ2-6	15	few	TGTGCCAGCTCCATCGGCATAACTGGGGCCAACGTCCTGACTTTC	CASSIGITGANVLTF
-	TRBV6-1	TRBJ1-2	12	-	TGTGCCAGCGGCGACAGGCACTATGGCTACACCTTC	CASGDRHYGYTF
-	TRBV6-2/TRBV6-3	TRBJ2-2	17	-	TGTGCCAGCAGATCTCTTGAGGGCAAAGGTGGCACCGGGGAGCTGTTTTTT	CASRSLEGKGGTGELFF
TRBD2	TRBV10-3	TRBJ2-7	14	-	TGTGCCATCAGTCTACTAGCGGGAGTCCACGAGCAGTACTTC	CAISLLAGVHEQYF
-	TRBV21-1	TRBJ1-6	15	-	TGTGCCAGCAGCACTCGGACAGGGGGGCATTCACCCCTCCACTTT	CASSTRTGGHSPLHF
-	TRBV7-9	TRBJ1-5	14	few	TGTGCCAGCAGCTTAGCGGACACCAATCAGCCCCAGCATTTT	CASSLADTNQPQHF
-	TRBV9	TRBJ1-2	14	-	TGTGCCAGCAGCGTAGGAAAGGCTAACTATGGCTACACCTTC	CASSVGKANYGYTF
-	TRBV6-2/TRBV6-3	TRBJ1-5	13	-	TGTGCCAGCAGTTACTCGGGTTTTCAGCCCCAGCATTTT	CASSYSGFQPQHF
-	TRBV7-2	TRBJ1-2	12	-	TGTGCCAGCAGCTACCAACTTGGGGGCTACACCTTC	CASSYQLGGYTF
TRBD1	TRBV20-1	TRBJ1-5	13	-	TGCAGTGCTGGGGACAGGGGGTATCAGCCCCAGCATTTT	CSAGDRGYQPQHF
-	TRBV4-1	TRBJ1-2	14	-	TGCGCCAGCATCCCTTCAGGGCCTAACTATGGCTACACCTTC	CASIPSGPNYGYTF
-	TRBV28	TRBJ2-4	18	-	TGTGCCAGCAGCTCGTTGCCTGGGGGTCTCCCCCGCGGAGACATTCAGTACTTC	CASSSLPGGLPRGDIQYF
TRBD1	TRBV9	TRBJ2-7	15	many	TGTGCCAGCAGCGTAGGACAGGGGGTGGGTTACGAGCAGTACTTC	CASSVGQGVGYEQYF
TRBD2	TRBV2	TRBJ2-1	16	few	TGTGCCAGCCCTCCGGATGGACTAGCGGGCCGCGCAGGGCAGTTCTTC	CASPPDGLAGRAGQFF
-	TRBV4-2	TRBJ1-2	16	-	TGTGCCAGCAGCCAGACGCCGAGGGGGGAGGTGTATGGCTACACCTTC	CASSQTPRGEVYGYTF
-	TRBV29-1	TRBJ2-1	15	once	TGCAGCGTTGTAAAAATGGCGGGGCCCAACAATGAGCAGTTCTTC	CSVVKMAGPNNEQFF
-	TRBV10-3	TRBJ2-5	14	few	TGTGCCATCAGTGTCAGGGCTTACGGGGAGACCCAGTACTTC	CAISVRAYGETQYF
TRBD1	TRBV28	TRBJ2-5	15	-	TGTGCCAGCAGTCCAACGACAGGGGTTAGGGAGACCCAGTACTTC	CASSPTTGVRETQYF
-	TRBV14	TRBJ2-6	16	-	TGTGCCAGCAGCCAAGAGAGGGTAGCTGGGGCCAACGTCCTGACTTTC	CASSQERVAGANVLTF
-	TRBV5-8	TRBJ2-7	15	-	TGTGCCAGCAGCTTGGGGCAACCGAGCTCCTACGAGCAGTACTTC	CASSLGQPSSYEQYF
-	TRBV7-9	TRBJ2-7	15	-	TGTGCCAGCAGCCCACGCGTCAGGGAGGCTTACGAGCAGTACTTC	CASSPRVREAYEQYF
-	TRBV4-1	TRBJ2-5	14	-	TGCGCCAGCAGCCAAGAAGCCGCGGGAGAGACCCAGTACTTC	CASSQEAAGETQYF
TRBD2	TRBV6-2/TRBV6-3	TRBJ2-3	16	-	TGTGCCAGCTTCGCTAGCGGGGGCCTCCCCACAGATACGCAGTATTTT	CASFASGGLPTDTQYF